This TCR beta chain was identified during a study of OX40 agonist ivuxolimab in advanced cancers. As for the study in general: Among those enrolled, mean age was about 58 years (range about 23 to 80) and roughly 84% were male.

Study results and caveats: Dosing at 0.1 to 3.0 mg/kg was accompanied by clonal expansion of CD4+ and CD8+ blood T cells by week 6.

Germline CDR1 is SGHRS and CDR2 is YFSETQ. This CDR3 spans 15 amino acids. V gave up 2 bases and J gave up 1 base, with 13 bases separating them. With respect to this clone: Its specificity is not known.

The protocol was immunoSEQ multiplex PCR, while the TCRdb copy is restricted to in-frame clones and leaves out a portion. The sample holds approximately 94,000 clones, roughly 90% seen once. This specimen consisted of CD4+ or CD8+ T cells sorted from blood, obtained in a trial of the OX40 agonist ivuxolimab. The receptor's source is an adult with an advanced solid tumor such as melanoma, head and neck, liver or kidney cancer. This chain joins TRBV5-1 and TRBJ2-7; D not resolved. CDR3 coding DNA: TGCGCCAGCAGCTTTGGGTCTGCTCCTTCCTACGAGCAGTACTTC. Residues: CASSFGSAPSYEQYF.